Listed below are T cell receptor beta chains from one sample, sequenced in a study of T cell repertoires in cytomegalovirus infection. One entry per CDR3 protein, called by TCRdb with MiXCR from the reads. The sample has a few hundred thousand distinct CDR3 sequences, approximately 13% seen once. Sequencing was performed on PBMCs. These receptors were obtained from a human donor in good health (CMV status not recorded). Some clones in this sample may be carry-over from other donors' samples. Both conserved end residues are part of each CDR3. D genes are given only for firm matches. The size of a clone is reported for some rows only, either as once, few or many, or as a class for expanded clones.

CDR3nt: TGTGCCAGCTCCGATTCGACAGGGGCAGAAGGCTACACCTTC; CDR3aa: CASSDSTGAEGYTF; j_gene: TRBJ1-2; v_gene: TRBV18; d_gene: TRBD1; abundance: NA
CDR3nt: TGTGCCGCCAGTTGGGGGGTGACTGAAAAACTGTTTTTT; CDR3aa: CAASWGVTEKLFF; j_gene: TRBJ1-4; v_gene: TRBV10-3; d_gene: NA; abundance: many
CDR3nt: TGCAGTGCTAGGGCGGGAGGGGCCGGAGAGACCCAGTACTTC; CDR3aa: CSARAGGAGETQYF; j_gene: TRBJ2-5; v_gene: TRBV20-1; d_gene: TRBD2; abundance: NA
CDR3nt: TGCAGTGCAAGGACTAGCGGGAGTCCTGCAGATACGCAGTATTTT; CDR3aa: CSARTSGSPADTQYF; j_gene: TRBJ2-3; v_gene: TRBV20-1; d_gene: TRBD2; abundance: NA
CDR3nt: TGCGCCAGCAGCCAAGATTCCACAGGAGGGCCAGATACGCAGTATTTT; CDR3aa: CASSQDSTGGPDTQYF; j_gene: TRBJ2-3; v_gene: TRBV4-1; d_gene: NA; abundance: NA
CDR3nt: TGTGCCAGCAGTTCTATCCAGGGGACCAACTATGGCTACACCTTC; CDR3aa: CASSSIQGTNYGYTF; j_gene: TRBJ1-2; v_gene: TRBV27; d_gene: NA; abundance: NA
CDR3nt: TGCAGCGTCACTCGGGACAGGGGCTACAATGAGCAGTTCTTC; CDR3aa: CSVTRDRGYNEQFF; j_gene: TRBJ2-1; v_gene: TRBV29-1; d_gene: TRBD1; abundance: NA
CDR3nt: TGTGCCAGCAGGTTATCTAGCGGGAGGCTCTCGAGCACAGATACGCAGTATTTT; CDR3aa: CASRLSSGRLSSTDTQYF; j_gene: TRBJ2-3; v_gene: TRBV28; d_gene: TRBD2; abundance: many
CDR3nt: TGTGCCAGCAGCTCGACGGGCCCCTCCACCGGCTACCCCTACAATGAGCAGTTCTTC; CDR3aa: CASSSTGPSTGYPYNEQFF; j_gene: TRBJ2-1; v_gene: TRBV7-2; d_gene: NA; abundance: many
CDR3nt: TGTGCCAGCCAGGGACATGACAAAAACATTCAGTACTTC; CDR3aa: CASQGHDKNIQYF; j_gene: TRBJ2-4; v_gene: TRBV6-6; d_gene: NA; abundance: NA
CDR3nt: TGTGCCAGCAGCTTACGGGGGCTAGCGCAGCCCTACGAGCAGTACTTC; CDR3aa: CASSLRGLAQPYEQYF; j_gene: TRBJ2-7; v_gene: TRBV7-2; d_gene: NA; abundance: many
CDR3nt: TGTGCCAGCAGCTTACTCGTCCTGGGACTAGCGGGGCAAACCTACAATGAGCAGTTCTTC; CDR3aa: CASSLLVLGLAGQTYNEQFF; j_gene: TRBJ2-1; v_gene: TRBV7-9; d_gene: TRBD2; abundance: many
CDR3nt: TGTGCCTTCTGGAAGTACGAGCAGTACTTC; CDR3aa: CAFWKYEQYF; j_gene: TRBJ2-7; v_gene: TRBV27; d_gene: NA; abundance: many
CDR3nt: TGCGCCAGCAGACTGGAGGGCCCCACTGAAGCTTTCTTT; CDR3aa: CASRLEGPTEAFF; j_gene: TRBJ1-1; v_gene: TRBV5-1; d_gene: NA; abundance: NA
CDR3nt: TGTGCCAGCAGTCGCGGGGGAGAAGAGACCCAGTACTTC; CDR3aa: CASSRGGEETQYF; j_gene: TRBJ2-5; v_gene: TRBV7-3; d_gene: TRBD2; abundance: NA
CDR3nt: TGCAGTGCTACCGACAGGCTCACAGATACGCAGTATTTT; CDR3aa: CSATDRLTDTQYF; j_gene: TRBJ2-3; v_gene: TRBV20-1; d_gene: NA; abundance: NA
CDR3nt: TGTGCCAGCAGTTTATCCGGGATCCTAGGGGCTAATGAAAAACTGTTTTTT; CDR3aa: CASSLSGILGANEKLFF; j_gene: TRBJ1-4; v_gene: TRBV28; d_gene: NA; abundance: NA
CDR3nt: TGTGCCAGTAGCCAACGGAGGGCCTCGGCCGGGGCCAACGTCCTGACTTTC; CDR3aa: CASSQRRASAGANVLTF; j_gene: TRBJ2-6; v_gene: TRBV19; d_gene: NA; abundance: NA
CDR3nt: TGTGCCACCAAGGCCAGGGTCGGAGCCTACGAGCAGTACTTC; CDR3aa: CATKARVGAYEQYF; j_gene: TRBJ2-7; v_gene: TRBV15; d_gene: NA; abundance: many
CDR3nt: TGTGCCAGCAGATCGTCCTTCCCTAAGGAAAAACTGTTTTTT; CDR3aa: CASRSSFPKEKLFF; j_gene: TRBJ1-4; v_gene: TRBV12-3/TRBV12-4; d_gene: NA; abundance: NA
CDR3nt: TGTGCTAGTGGTTTGCCTGCCCGGGGCACTGAAGCTTTCTTT; CDR3aa: CASGLPARGTEAFF; j_gene: TRBJ1-1; v_gene: TRBV12-5; d_gene: NA; abundance: NA
CDR3nt: TGCAGTGCTAGTAGTGGCCACTCGGGCAATGAGCAGTTCTTC; CDR3aa: CSASSGHSGNEQFF; j_gene: TRBJ2-1; v_gene: TRBV20-1; d_gene: NA; abundance: few
CDR3nt: TGCAGTGCTCGGACCCTACCAGATACGCAGTATTTT; CDR3aa: CSARTLPDTQYF; j_gene: TRBJ2-3; v_gene: TRBV20-1; d_gene: NA; abundance: few
CDR3nt: TGTGCCAGCAGTCCGTCTTGGGACAGGGGTTACTACGAGCAGTACTTC; CDR3aa: CASSPSWDRGYYEQYF; j_gene: TRBJ2-7; v_gene: TRBV28; d_gene: TRBD1; abundance: few
CDR3nt: TGTGCCAGCAGTTACGGGCTGCAAGAGACCCAGTACTTC; CDR3aa: CASSYGLQETQYF; j_gene: TRBJ2-5; v_gene: TRBV6-2/TRBV6-3; d_gene: NA; abundance: few
CDR3nt: TGTGCCAGCAGTCCGCTGCGGGGGCCTGACGGGGCGGCCTACGAGCAGTACTTC; CDR3aa: CASSPLRGPDGAAYEQYF; j_gene: TRBJ2-7; v_gene: TRBV12-3/TRBV12-4; d_gene: NA; abundance: few